This TCR beta chain was found in a study of shared clonotypes between healthy human individuals. Study findings and constraints: Naive subsets tended to show greater estimated richness than memory subsets. Only blood underwent sampling, and tissue repertoires likely differ.

The authors divided CD4+ cells into CD45RA+ naive and CD45RA-negative memory subsets. The V gene's germline CDR1 is GTSNPN and CDR2 SVGIG (reference sequence). V was trimmed by 0 bases and J by 3 bases, leaving 6 bases between them. This CDR3 has 13 residues. In the original processing: Filtering was not the same, since immunoSEQ gave junction-only sequences without quality scores. TCRdb's copy holds only in-frame clones and misses some; the assay was immunoSEQ multiplex PCR. V and J calls and clone size are given by that table; D and trimming were obtained from the DNA. The repertoire consists of a few million clones, with 90% to 97% occurring once and the leading ten covering 0.1% to 0.15%. This clone was found a few times. Its antigen remains unidentified. The same CDR3 can be traced to other DNA sequences in this sample.

The rearrangement links TRBV30 to TRBJ1-5, with D hard to call. Material for sequencing was naive CD4+ T cells sorted from blood. Documented subset: CD45RA+ positively selected. The receptor comes from a man aged 18-30 years in good health. CDR3 nucleotide sequence: TGTGCCTGGAGTGTTCGGGACAATCAGCCCCAGCATTTT. Residues: CAWSVRDNQPQHF.